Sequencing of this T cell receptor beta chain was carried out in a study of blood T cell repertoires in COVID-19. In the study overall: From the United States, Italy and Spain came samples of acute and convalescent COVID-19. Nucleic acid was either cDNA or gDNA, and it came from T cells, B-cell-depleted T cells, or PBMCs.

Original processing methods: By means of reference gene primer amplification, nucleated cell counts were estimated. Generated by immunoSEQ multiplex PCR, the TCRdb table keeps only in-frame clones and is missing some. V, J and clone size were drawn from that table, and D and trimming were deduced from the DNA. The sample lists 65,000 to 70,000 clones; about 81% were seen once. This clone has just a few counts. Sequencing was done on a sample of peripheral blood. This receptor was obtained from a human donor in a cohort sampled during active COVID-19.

This CDR3 reads CASSQSTGVETQYF. CDR3 in DNA: TGTGCCAGCAGCCAATCAACGGGAGTAGAGACCCAGTACTTC. The rearrangement links TRBV3-1 (or the pseudogene TRBV3-2) to TRBJ2-5, with D possibly TRBD2 on 6 matching bases. V lost 2 bases and J 4 bases, leaving 11 bases between the germline ends. Germline assignment: CDR1 LGHDT and CDR2 YNNKEL (reference sequence). The CDR3 has 14 amino acids.